This entry features one TCR beta chain sequence. CDR1 and CDR2 from the germline V gene are SGDLS and YYNGEE. Trimming cost V 3 bases and J 3 bases, with 13 bases left between them. The CDR3 is 14 amino acids. CD8 memory was a combination of CD45RO+ cells and CCR7-negative CD45RA+ TemRA cells. These data come from a study of shared clonotypes between healthy human individuals. The protocol was immunoSEQ multiplex PCR, while the TCRdb copy is restricted to in-frame clones and leaves out a portion. The table records around 100,000 clones, roughly two thirds of them present only once. The specimen was memory CD8+ T cells sorted from blood. The sample's subset: CD45RO+ cells pooled with CCR7-negative TemRA cells. The clonotype comes from a man aged 30 to 39 in good health. The chain is built from TRBV9 and TRBJ2-7; D is unresolved. CDR3 coding DNA: TGTGCCAGCAGCGCAGATCTAGGCAACTACGAGCAGTACTTC. Translation gives CASSADLGNYEQYF.